This T cell receptor (beta chain) was observed in a study of CD8 T cells in Susac syndrome. In the case of this clonotype: Its antigen is as yet unknown.

Overall study findings and caveats: In its TCR sequencing and HLA analysis, the study acknowledged that the number of individuals was relatively small.

Random hexamers were used to reverse transcribe roughly 0.45 to 1 ug of RNA. immunoSEQ multiplex PCR amplified TCR beta CDR3 across 54 Vbeta, 13 Jbeta. TCRdb processed the immunoSEQ multiplex PCR reads anew with MiXCR; each CDR3 protein has one entry. There are about 200,000 distinct CDR3 sequences in the sample; roughly 95% occur only once, and around 0.093% lies in the top ten. There are 14 residues in the CDR3. Germline lookup yields CDR1 LGHDT and CDR2 YNNKEL (reference sequence). The ends were cut back, 4 bases at V and 1 base at J, with 10 bases in the middle. CD8+ and CD4+ T cells taken from blood had their TCR beta sequenced. As controls, healthy donors matched for age and sex were used.

The clonotype originates from a human donor in good health. V usage is TRBV3-1 and J usage is TRBJ2-5, with TRBD2 as a possible D gene (6 bases). Material: CD4+ T cells from PBMCs. DNA for the CDR3: TGTGCCAGCAGCCGGAGCGGGCCCCAAGAGACCCAGTACTTC. Its translation is CASSRSGPQETQYF.